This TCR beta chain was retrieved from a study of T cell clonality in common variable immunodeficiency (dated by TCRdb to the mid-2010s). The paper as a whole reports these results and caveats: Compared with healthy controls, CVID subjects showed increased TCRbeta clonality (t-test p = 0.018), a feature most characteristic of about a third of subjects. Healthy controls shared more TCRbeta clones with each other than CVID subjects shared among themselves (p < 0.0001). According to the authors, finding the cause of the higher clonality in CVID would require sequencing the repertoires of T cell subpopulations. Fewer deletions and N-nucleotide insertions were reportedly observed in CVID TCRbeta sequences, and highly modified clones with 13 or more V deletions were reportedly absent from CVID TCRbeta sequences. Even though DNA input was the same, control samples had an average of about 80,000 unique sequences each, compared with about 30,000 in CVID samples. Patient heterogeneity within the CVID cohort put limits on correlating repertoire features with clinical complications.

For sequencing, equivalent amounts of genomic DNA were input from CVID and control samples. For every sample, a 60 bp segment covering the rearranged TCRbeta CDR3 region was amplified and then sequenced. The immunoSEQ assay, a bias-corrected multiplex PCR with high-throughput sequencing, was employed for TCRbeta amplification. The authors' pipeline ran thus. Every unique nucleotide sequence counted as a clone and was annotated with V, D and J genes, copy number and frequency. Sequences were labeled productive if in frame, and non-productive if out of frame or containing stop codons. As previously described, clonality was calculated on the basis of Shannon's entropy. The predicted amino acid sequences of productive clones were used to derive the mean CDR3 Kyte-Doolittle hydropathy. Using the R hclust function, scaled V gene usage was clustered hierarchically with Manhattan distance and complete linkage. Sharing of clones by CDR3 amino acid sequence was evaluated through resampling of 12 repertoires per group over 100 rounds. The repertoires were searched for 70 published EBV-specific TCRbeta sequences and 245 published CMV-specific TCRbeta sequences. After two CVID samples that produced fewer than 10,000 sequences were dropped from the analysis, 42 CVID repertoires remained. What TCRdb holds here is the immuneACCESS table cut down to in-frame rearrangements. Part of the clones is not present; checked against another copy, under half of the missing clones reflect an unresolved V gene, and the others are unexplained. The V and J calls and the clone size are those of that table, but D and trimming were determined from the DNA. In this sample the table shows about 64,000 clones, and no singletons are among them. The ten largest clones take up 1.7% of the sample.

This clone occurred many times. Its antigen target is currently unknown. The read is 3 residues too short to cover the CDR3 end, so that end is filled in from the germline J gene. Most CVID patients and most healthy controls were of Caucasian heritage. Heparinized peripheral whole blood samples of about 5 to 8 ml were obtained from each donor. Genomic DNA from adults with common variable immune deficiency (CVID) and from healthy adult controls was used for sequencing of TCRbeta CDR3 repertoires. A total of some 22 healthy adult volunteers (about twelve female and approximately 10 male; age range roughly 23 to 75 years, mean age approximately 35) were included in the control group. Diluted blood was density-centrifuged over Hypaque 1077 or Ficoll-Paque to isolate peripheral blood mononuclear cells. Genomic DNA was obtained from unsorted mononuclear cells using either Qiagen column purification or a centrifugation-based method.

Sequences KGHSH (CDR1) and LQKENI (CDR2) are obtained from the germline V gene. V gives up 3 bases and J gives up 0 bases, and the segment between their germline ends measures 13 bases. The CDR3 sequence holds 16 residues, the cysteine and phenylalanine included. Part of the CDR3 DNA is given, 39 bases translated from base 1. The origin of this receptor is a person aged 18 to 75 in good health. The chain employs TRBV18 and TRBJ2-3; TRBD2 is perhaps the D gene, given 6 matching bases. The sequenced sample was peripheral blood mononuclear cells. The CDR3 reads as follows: CASSPGGTSSTDTQYF. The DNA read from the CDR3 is TGTGCCAGCTCACCGGGGGGTACCTCTAGCACAGATACG.